The T cell receptor (beta chain) described here comes from a study of CD8 T cells in ankylosing spondylitis. Study results and limitations: Disease-associated clones were CD8+ and fairly uncommon in peripheral blood. Typical of ankylosing spondylitis blood, it appeared, was a TCR beta motif of several highly homologous variants.

The TCR beta libraries were generated through quantitative 5'-RACE incorporating molecular barcodes. TCRdb reprocessed the 5' RACE reads via MiXCR and lists one record per CDR3 protein. The sample consists of around 390,000 distinct CDR3 sequences, 20% to 25% of them appearing once. The CDR3 extends over 16 amino acids. V shed 4 bases, J shed 0 bases, and the junction held 9 bases outside the gene matches. Germline V CDR1 and CDR2: LGHNA, YNFKEQ. This clonotype came up a few times. Its target is unknown. This chain connects TRBV4-2 to TRBJ2-7; TRBD2 matches 7 bases. The origin of this receptor is a male donor with ankylosing spondylitis. Sequences were obtained from blood, either unsorted or a sorted T cell fraction (not recorded which). This chain's CDR3 is CASSLTSSGTSYEQYF. The CDR3, as DNA: TGTGCCAGCAGCCTCACCTCCAGCGGGACCTCCTACGAGCAGTACTTC.